This T cell receptor (beta chain) emerged from a study of cytomegalovirus exposure and HLA in healthy donors. Background on the study: Earlier work reported 117 million unique TCR beta sequences from some 180 million T cells. Study-level points and caveats: Later analysis associated a missense DCLRE1C variant with TCR beta V- and J-gene trimming. CMV serostatus was the sole immune exposure data available. Several top significant clusters appeared, in a later analysis, to be linked to common viral pathogens.

PCR employed 60 Vbeta and 13 Jbeta primers. Repertoires were generated with immunoSEQ multiplex PCR, while TCRdb's copy carries only in-frame clones and drops some. The table records under 200,000 clones, 68% of them present only once. Regarding this clone: Its antigen is still unknown.

The CDR3 consists of 15 residues. V lost 2 bases and J 10 bases, leaving 18 bases between the germline ends. The germline gives CDR1 MDHEN, CDR2 SYDVKM. The source of this sequence is a woman aged 40 to 55 in good health and CMV-seropositive. Specimen: PBMCs. The genes are TRBV28 and TRBJ2-1; possibly TRBD1 for D (5 bases). The CDR3 DNA is TGTGCCAGCAGTTTAATTCCTGGGGCGGAAAGGGAGCAGTTCTTC. Amino acid sequence: CASSLIPGAEREQFF.